Shown below are 30 T cell receptor beta chains from a single sample sequenced in a study of cytomegalovirus exposure and HLA in healthy donors. A multiplex PCR was run with 60 Vbeta primers and 13 Jbeta primers. Libraries were prepared by immunoSEQ multiplex PCR; TCRdb keeps only in-frame clonotypes and omits some of them. The table has some 200,000 clones, 80% seen once. Source material: PBMCs. These receptor sequences come from a boy between 5 and 17 years old in good health and CMV-seronegative.

This clone was detected only once. The chain links TRBV19 to TRBJ1-5; TRBD1 aligns across 9 bases. The CDR3 spans 15 residues. The V and J ends lost 6 bases and 5 bases, in that order; junction bases with no gene match: 8. The germline gives CDR1 LNHDA, CDR2 SQIVND (reference sequence). CDR3 coding DNA: TGTGCCAGTAGCCGAGGACAGGGGCTGGATCAGCCCCAGCATTTT. It translates to CASSRGQGLDQPQHF.

The chain uses TRBV5-1 and TRBJ1-1, with 10 positions matching TRBD1. The CDR3 is made up of 16 amino acids. Germline CDR1 SGHRS, CDR2 YFSETQ. Unmatched junction bases numbered 6, after V lost 0 bases and J lost 4 bases. CDR3 bases: TGCGCCAGCAGCTTGGAGACAGGGGGCAGGTTCACTGAAGCTTTCTTT. Protein product: CASSLETGGRFTEAFF.

This chain uses TRBV9 with TRBJ1-1; 7 nucleotides match TRBD1. Per germline, CDR1 SGDLS and CDR2 YYNGEE. The CDR3 is made up of 15 amino acids. V trimming: 3 bases; J trimming: 10 bases; junction bases outside the gene matches: 15. CDR3 loop: CASSDHLTGTVGAFF. The CDR3 bases are TGTGCCAGCAGCGACCATCTGACAGGGACGGTAGGAGCTTTCTTT.

The chain recombines TRBV19 with TRBJ2-7; 8 nucleotides match TRBD1. Germline V gene lookup returns CDR1 LNHDA and CDR2 SQIVND (reference sequence). CDR3 length equals 15 residues. With V trimmed by 3 bases and J by 0 bases, 4 bases remained unmatched. DNA of the CDR3: TGTGCCAGTAGTATTCGGACAGGGAGCTCCTACGAGCAGTACTTC. It specifies CASSIRTGSSYEQYF.

V and J are TRBV6-5 and TRBJ2-1; 7 nucleotides align to TRBD1. CDR1 and CDR2 from the germline V gene are MNHEY and SVGAGI. This CDR3 has 15 amino acids. J was trimmed by 0 bases and V by 6 bases; bases with no gene match: 5. The chain's CDR3 is CASRPTGNSYNEQFF. The CDR3 DNA is TGTGCCAGCAGACCGACAGGGAACTCCTACAATGAGCAGTTCTTC.

V is TRBV5-1 and J is TRBJ2-3, with D possibly matching TRBD1 (6 bases). Trimming pared 2 bases from V and 0 bases from J, leaving 16 bases between. Looked up from germline, CDR1 is SGHRS and CDR2 is YFSETQ. CDR3 length equals 17 residues. The CDR3 spells CASSLLPTGMSTDTQYF. In DNA, the CDR3 is TGCGCCAGCAGCTTACTCCCCACAGGGATGAGCACAGATACGCAGTATTTT.

The chain couples TRBV5-1 to TRBJ2-3; TRBD2 matches at 8 bases. Per the germline V gene, CDR1 is SGHRS and CDR2 is YFSETQ. The CDR3 spans 15 residues. Unmatched junction bases numbered 5, after V lost 5 bases and J lost 0 bases. The CDR3 bases are TGCGCCAGCAGAACTAGCGGAGCTAGCACAGATACGCAGTATTTT. It codes for CASRTSGASTDTQYF. The whole variable domain, filled in from reference TRBV5-1 and TRBJ2-3, reads KAGVTQTPRYLIKTRGQQVTLSCSPISGHRSVSWYQQTPGQGLQFLFEYFSETQRNKGNFPGRFSGRQFSNSRSEMNVSTLELGDSALYLCASRTSGASTDTQYFGPGTRLTVL.

This clone was detected only once. The J gene is TRBJ1-5, the V gene TRBV5-5; TRBD1 agrees at 8 bases. The CDR3 is 14 amino acids. CDR1 SGHKS and CDR2 YYEKEE come from the germline V gene (reference sequence). Unmatched junction bases numbered 7, after V lost 4 bases and J lost 7 bases. CDR3 DNA: TGTGCCAGCAGCCCGGACAGGGCCGGGCAGCCCCAGCATTTT. Encoded protein: CASSPDRAGQPQHF. The full variable domain, with the rest looked up from reference TRBV5-5 and TRBJ1-5, is DAGVTQSPTHLIKTRGQQVTLRCSPISGHKSVSWYQQVLGQGPQFIFQYYEKEERGRGNFPDRFSARQFPNYSSELNVNALLLGDSALYLCASSPDRAGQPQHFGDGTRLSIL.

This clone was picked up a small number of times. The rearrangement links TRBV5-1 to TRBJ2-6; TRBD1 matches at 7 bases. The CDR3 totals 17 residues. Looked up from germline, CDR1 is SGHRS and CDR2 is YFSETQ. J was trimmed by 1 base and V by 1 base; bases with no gene match: 5. Written as DNA, the CDR3 is TGCGCCAGCAGCTTGCCCACAGGGGTGTCTGGGGCCAACGTCCTGACTTTC. Its translation: CASSLPTGVSGANVLTF.

This clone was seen a handful of times. V and J are TRBV5-1 and TRBJ1-4, with 8 positions matching TRBD1. The ends lost 3 bases at V and 4 bases at J; junction bases unmatched: 11. Per germline, CDR1 SGHRS and CDR2 YFSETQ. The CDR3 runs 17 residues. The CDR3 spells CASSSGVRTGFNEKLFF. The CDR3 nucleotides are TGCGCCAGCAGCTCAGGAGTAAGGACAGGGTTTAATGAAAAACTGTTTTTT.

The rearrangement joins TRBV19 to TRBJ2-7, with TRBD2 identical over 9 bases. The CDR3 sequence is 13 residues long. V was pared by 1 base and J by 7 bases, with 2 bases of the junction left unmatched. Germline V gives CDR1 LNHDA, CDR2 SQIVND (reference sequence). The CDR3 DNA reads as TGTGCCAGTAGTATAGGGACTAGCGAAGAGCAGTACTTC. Its translation is CASSIGTSEEQYF. The full variable domain, with the rest looked up from reference TRBV19 and TRBJ2-7, is DGGITQSPKYLFRKEGQNVTLSCEQNLNHDAMYWYRQDPGQGLRLIYYSQIVNDFQKGDIAEGYSVSREKKESFPLTVTSAQKNPTAFYLCASSIGTSEEQYFGPGTRLTVT.

This chain links TRBV11-2 with TRBJ2-7; 10 nucleotides align to TRBD1. Trimming cost V 3 bases and J 3 bases; bases outside gene matches: 11. The germline V gene encodes CDR1 SGHAT and CDR2 FQNNGV. The CDR3 extends over 17 amino acids. CDR3 coding DNA: TGTGCCAGCAGCTTTAACTCGTTGGACAGGGGGTTCTACGAGCAGTACTTC. This codes for CASSFNSLDRGFYEQYF. Using reference TRBV11-2 and TRBJ2-7 for the parts outside the CDR3, the full variable domain is EAGVAQSPRYKIIEKRQSVAFWCNPISGHATLYWYQQILGQGPKLLIQFQNNGVVDDSQLPKDRFSAERLKGVDSTLKIQPAKLEDSAVYLCASSFNSLDRGFYEQYFGPGTRLTVT.

The chain couples TRBV7-9 to TRBJ2-1, with 7 bases fitting TRBD2. Germline CDR1 reads SEHNR; CDR2 reads FQNEAQ (reference sequence). The CDR3 has 16 residues. V gave up 6 bases and J gave up 9 bases; unmatched junction bases: 17. The CDR3 loop is CASRFPKSGILGEQFF. CDR3 sequence (DNA): TGTGCCAGCAGATTTCCCAAGAGCGGGATTCTTGGTGAGCAGTTCTTC.

This chain links TRBV7-9 with TRBJ1-6; D unresolved. This CDR3 has 14 amino acids. The ends were cut back, 1 base at V and 4 bases at J, with 5 bases in the middle. The germline V gene encodes CDR1 SEHNR and CDR2 FQNEAQ (reference sequence). CDR3 in DNA: TGTGCCAGCAGCTTAGAATCGTATAATTCACCCCTCCACTTT. Translation gives CASSLESYNSPLHF.

V and J are TRBV5-6 and TRBJ1-2, with a tentative D call TRBD1 (5 bases). From germline, CDR1 is SGHDT and CDR2 YYEEEE. The V end lost 0 bases, the J end lost 5 bases, and 8 bases lay between the germline ends. The CDR3 consists of 13 residues. CDR3 residues: CASSLEGPYGYTF. The CDR3 DNA is TGTGCCAGCAGCTTGGAGGGGCCGTATGGCTACACCTTC. Looking up the rest from reference TRBV5-6 and TRBJ1-2 gives the full variable domain: DAGVTQSPTHLIKTRGQQVTLRCSPKSGHDTVSWYQQALGQGPQFIFQYYEEEERQRGNFPDRFSGHQFPNYSSELNVNALLLGDSALYLCASSLEGPYGYTFGSGTRLTVV.

The chain is built from TRBV6-1 and TRBJ1-1, with D perhaps matching TRBD1 (5 bases). Between the trimmed V and J ends, which lost 3 bases and 11 bases, there was a span of 16 bases. CDR3 length equals 13 residues. Germline CDR1 and CDR2: MNHNS and SASEGT. The CDR3 reads CASSDSGFGGAFF. CDR3 coding DNA: TGTGCCAGCAGTGATTCAGGGTTTGGGGGGGCTTTCTTT.

CDR3 nucleotide sequence: TGTGCCTGGAGGGCCCCAGGGGGCGGTAATGAAAAACTGTTTTTT. Protein product: CAWRAPGGGNEKLFF. V is TRBV30 and J is TRBJ1-4, with 8 bases matching TRBD1. Trimming at V came to 3 bases and at J to 4 bases, leaving 7 bases not matched to a gene. This CDR3 comprises 15 residues. The germline V gene encodes CDR1 GTSNPN and CDR2 SVGIG (reference sequence).

A note on this clone: The CDR3 does not close with the conserved phenylalanine or tryptophan, likely indicating a read error. V gene TRBV6-6 combines with J gene TRBJ2-7, with 7 nucleotides matching TRBD1. The germline V gene has CDR1 MNHNY and CDR2 SVGAGI (reference sequence). The CDR3 loop spans 16 amino acids. Germline trimming cut 6 bases from V and 0 bases from J; bases unmatched to any gene: 11. CDR3 bases: TGTGCCAGCAGCCCATCCCAGGGGGTCTTCTCCTACGAGCAGTACCTC. This encodes CASSPSQGVFSYEQYL.

The chain links TRBV9 to TRBJ1-1; 8 nucleotides align to TRBD1. The CDR3 has 14 residues. The trim removed 4 bases at V and 6 bases at J, leaving 8 bases unmatched. The V gene's germline CDR1 is SGDLS and CDR2 YYNGEE. The CDR3 protein is CASSTGTGAPEAFF. In DNA, the CDR3 is TGTGCCAGCAGCACCGGGACAGGTGCCCCTGAAGCTTTCTTT.

J is TRBJ1-5 and V is TRBV2; D might be TRBD1 (6 bases). This CDR3 has 13 amino acids. The V and J ends lost 8 bases and 6 bases respectively, with 14 bases between them. The germline V gene encodes CDR1 SNHLY and CDR2 FYNNEI. For the CDR3, the DNA is TGTGCCAGCGGAAGGGGGTTGGCTCAGCCCCAGCATTTT. Protein product: CASGRGLAQPQHF.

V and J are TRBV6-1 and TRBJ1-5; no reliable D call. Germline CDR1 is MNHNS and CDR2 is SASEGT. V lost 1 base to trimming and J lost 1 base, with 8 bases between them. CDR3 length equals 15 residues. The CDR3 sequence is CASSEVEGSNQPQHF. In DNA, the CDR3 is TGTGCCAGCAGTGAAGTGGAGGGAAGCAATCAGCCCCAGCATTTT.

This clone showed up just once. The V call is TRBV6-4, the J call TRBJ1-3; D possibly corresponds to TRBD1 (6 bases). Trimming stripped 6 bases from V and 0 bases from J, with 12 bases between. CDR1 MRHNA and CDR2 SNTAGT come from the germline V gene. This CDR3 is built from 15 residues. The CDR3, as DNA: TGTGCCAGCAGGGCCGGGGGGCACTCTGGAAACACCATATATTTT. Protein sequence: CASRAGGHSGNTIYF.

A single count supports this clone. The rearrangement joins TRBV2 to TRBJ2-6, with a possible D match to TRBD2 (5 bases). Trimming took 6 bases from V and 4 from J, leaving 13 bases between them. The CDR3 is 15 amino acids. The germline CDR1 and CDR2 sequences are SNHLY and FYNNEI. CDR3 loop: CASSPRTGGANVLTF. The CDR3 bases are TGTGCCAGCAGCCCCAGGACGGGAGGGGCCAACGTCCTGACTTTC.

This chain connects TRBV11-2 to TRBJ2-1; the match to TRBD1 covers 8 bases. The germline V gene encodes CDR1 SGHAT and CDR2 FQNNGV. The CDR3 has 17 amino acids. Trimming at V came to 1 base and at J to 2 bases, leaving 7 bases not matched to a gene. CDR3 sequence (DNA): TGTGCCAGCAGCTTAGCCCTGGACAGGGTCACCTACAATGAGCAGTTCTTC. Its translation: CASSLALDRVTYNEQFF.

V is TRBV27 and J is TRBJ2-1; 12 nucleotides line up with TRBD2. This CDR3 has 19 amino acids. After removal of 2 bases from V and 1 base from J, the junction contained 9 bases not matched to a gene. Per the germline V gene, CDR1 is MNHEY and CDR2 is SMNVEV (reference sequence). In DNA form, the CDR3 reads TGTGCCAGCAGTTTACCTACGACTAGCGGGAGTGGGTCCTACAATGAGCAGTTCTTC. Protein: CASSLPTTSGSGSYNEQFF.

The CDR3 protein is CASSYSLLAGGYNEQFF. The CDR3 region has the DNA TGTGCCAGCAGCTACAGTCTACTAGCGGGGGGATACAATGAGCAGTTCTTC. J is TRBJ2-1 and V is TRBV11-2; 12 bases align to TRBD2. J was trimmed by 4 bases and V by 4 bases; bases with no gene match: 8. Germline lookup yields CDR1 SGHAT and CDR2 FQNNGV. This CDR3 region has 17 residues.

This clone came up once. The V gene is TRBV27, the J gene TRBJ1-2; 11 bases agree with TRBD1. V lost 7 bases to trimming and J lost 0 bases; unmatched junction nucleotides: 7. The CDR3 is made up of 16 amino acids. The germline gives CDR1 MNHEY, CDR2 SMNVEV (reference sequence). The CDR3 sequence is CASTGTGGLSNYGYTF. CDR3 DNA sequence: TGTGCCAGCACTGGGACAGGGGGGTTATCTAACTATGGCTACACCTTC.

The rearrangement joins TRBV5-4 to TRBJ2-5, with a possible D match to TRBD2 (5 bases). CDR1 is SGHNT, CDR2 YYREEE, per germline (reference sequence). This CDR3 comprises 14 residues. V was pared by 0 bases and J by 4 bases, with 10 bases between. The CDR3 DNA reads as TGTGCCAGCAGCTTGGTTCGGGGTGGAGAGACCCAGTACTTC. It encodes CASSLVRGGETQYF.

The chain joins TRBV28 to TRBJ2-5; 8 bases agree with TRBD1. The trim removed 2 bases at V and 2 bases at J, leaving 16 bases unmatched. This CDR3 is built from 19 residues. Germline V gene sequence: CDR1 MDHEN, CDR2 SYDVKM. CDR3 sequence: CASSLDTIGGQERQETQYF. CDR3 nucleotides: TGTGCCAGCAGTTTAGACACTATTGGGGGACAGGAACGTCAAGAGACCCAGTACTTC.

This clone was recorded a few times. The chain combines TRBV5-6 with TRBJ1-1; D possibly corresponds to TRBD1 (5 bases). Per germline, CDR1 SGHDT and CDR2 YYEEEE. The V and J ends lost 4 bases and 3 bases respectively, with 10 bases between them. The CDR3 sequence is 13 residues long. Here the CDR3 reads CASSEVGDTEAFF. CDR3 DNA sequence: TGTGCCAGCAGCGAGGTAGGGGACACTGAAGCTTTCTTT.